These 22 T cell receptor beta chains came from one sample sequenced in a study of shared clonotypes between healthy human individuals. Libraries were prepared by immunoSEQ multiplex PCR; TCRdb keeps only in-frame clonotypes and omits some of them. The sample yields over 400,000 clones, around 96% seen once. Sequenced sample: naive CD4+ T cells sorted from blood. Subset defined: CD45RA+ positively selected. Receptors were obtained from a woman aged 30 to 39 in good health.

The chain joins TRBV30 to TRBJ1-3, with 7 bases identical to TRBD1. This CDR3 region has 13 residues. The germline CDR1 and CDR2 sequences are GTSNPN and SVGIG (reference sequence). The V segment lost 4 bases and the J segment 2 bases; nucleotides outside the gene matches: 2. The CDR3 nucleotides are TGTGCCTGGATCGACAGGGCTGGAAACACCATATATTTT. Encoded protein: CAWIDRAGNTIYF.

This chain connects TRBV28 to TRBJ1-2; D is perhaps TRBD1 (5 bases). The CDR3 consists of 15 residues. Trimming removed 7 bases from V and 6 bases from J, with 21 bases in between. The germline gives CDR1 MDHEN, CDR2 SYDVKM. The CDR3 coding sequence is TGTGCCAGCACCCTTATGTGGCGGAAAGGGGATGGCTACACCTTC. Amino acids: CASTLMWRKGDGYTF.

The chain links TRBV4-2 to TRBJ2-1, with 14 positions matching TRBD2. Germline V CDR1 and CDR2: LGHNA, YNFKEQ. The CDR3 covers 16 residues. V shed 3 bases, J shed 9 bases, and the junction held 7 bases outside the gene matches. The CDR3 DNA is TGTGCCAGCAGCCAGGCGACTAGCGGGGGGGGTGGTGAGCAGTTCTTC. This translates into CASSQATSGGGGEQFF.

V usage is TRBV19 and J usage is TRBJ2-7; no firm D call. V lost 5 bases, J lost 2 bases, and 13 bases lay in between. Germline CDR1 and CDR2: LNHDA and SQIVND (reference sequence). The CDR3 totals 14 residues. The CDR3 protein is CASSRRGAAYEQYF. Written as DNA, the CDR3 is TGTGCCAGTAGTCGTCGCGGAGCTGCCTACGAGCAGTACTTC.

This clone was observed a single time. The chain employs TRBV5-1 and TRBJ2-1, with TRBD1 as a possible D gene (6 bases). Germline V CDR1 and CDR2: SGHRS, YFSETQ. V was cut by 3 bases and J by 7 bases, with 26 bases left in between. There are 18 residues in the CDR3. DNA for the CDR3: TGCGCCAGCAGCTCTACCGACGTACTACAGGGCGATCGAAATGAGCAGTTCTTC. Its protein product is CASSSTDVLQGDRNEQFF.

This clone was counted only a few times. CDR3 amino acids: CASSSPGNTIYF. The CDR3 DNA reads as TGTGCCAGCAGTAGCCCTGGAAACACCATATATTTT. The genes are TRBV28 and TRBJ1-3; D uncertain. CDR3 length equals 12 residues. Germline CDR1 is MDHEN and CDR2 is SYDVKM. Trimming shortened V by 5 bases and J by 2 bases, and 4 bases separated the two germline ends.

The gene calls are TRBV28 and TRBJ1-1, with D maybe TRBD1 (5 bases). V dropped 3 bases and J dropped 1 base, with 15 bases sitting between them. Germline loops: CDR1 MDHEN, CDR2 SYDVKM. The CDR3 length is 16 residues. DNA for the CDR3: TGTGCCAGCAGTTTCTTCGGGGGGGTGCGGAACACTGAAGCTTTCTTT. This translates into CASSFFGGVRNTEAFF.

The rearrangement links TRBV11-2 to TRBJ1-1; 7 nucleotides match TRBD1. The CDR3 contains 15 residues. V shed 5 bases, J shed 6 bases, and the junction held 12 bases outside the gene matches. Germline CDR1 SGHAT, CDR2 FQNNGV. This chain's CDR3 is CASSPIPGQSPEAFF. CDR3 DNA: TGTGCCAGCAGCCCAATACCGGGACAGTCTCCTGAAGCTTTCTTT.

This clone was detected once. The gene calls are TRBV19 and TRBJ2-1; TRBD2 matches 11 bases. Germline loops: CDR1 LNHDA, CDR2 SQIVND (reference sequence). J lost 7 bases, V lost 7 bases, and 6 bases had no gene match. The CDR3 covers 14 residues. The CDR3 nucleotides read TGTGCCAGTACGGGACTAGCGGCTGGGAATGAGCAGTTCTTC. Protein product: CASTGLAAGNEQFF. Full variable domain (missing parts from reference TRBV19 and TRBJ2-1): DGGITQSPKYLFRKEGQNVTLSCEQNLNHDAMYWYRQDPGQGLRLIYYSQIVNDFQKGDIAEGYSVSREKKESFPLTVTSAQKNPTAFYLCASTGLAAGNEQFFGPGTRLTVL.

The rearrangement joins TRBV5-4 to TRBJ1-4; the D is unclear. V was shortened by 3 bases and J by 2 bases, with 11 bases between the two germline ends. This CDR3 has 15 amino acids. CDR1 SGHNT and CDR2 YYREEE come from the germline V gene (reference sequence). This chain's CDR3 is CASSWWGSTNEKLFF. In nucleotides, the CDR3 is TGTGCCAGCAGCTGGTGGGGTTCCACTAATGAAAAACTGTTTTTT.

The chain links TRBV18 to TRBJ2-2; 9 positions agree with TRBD1. Unmatched junction bases numbered 13, after V lost 6 bases and J lost 5 bases. The germline gives CDR1 KGHSH, CDR2 LQKENI. The CDR3 consists of 17 residues. Here the CDR3 DNA reads TGTGCCAGCTCGCGCAAGGCCGGGACAGGGAGTACCGGGGAGCTGTTTTTT. Its protein product is CASSRKAGTGSTGELFF.

The J gene is TRBJ1-1, the V gene TRBV18, with TRBD1 as a possible D gene (5 bases). CDR1 is KGHSH, CDR2 LQKENI, per germline. The V end was cut by 2 bases, the J end by 4 bases, with 11 bases between. The CDR3 consists of 14 residues. The CDR3 sequence: CASSPSDGGTEAFF. DNA of the CDR3: TGTGCCAGCTCACCATCCGACGGGGGCACTGAAGCTTTCTTT.

The chain uses TRBV5-4 and TRBJ1-5; a possible D gene is TRBD1 (6 bases). Trimming pared 0 bases from V and 8 bases from J, leaving 12 bases between. Germline V gives CDR1 SGHNT, CDR2 YYREEE (reference sequence). The CDR3 spans 14 residues. The CDR3 loop is CASSLDQGREPQHF. CDR3 coding DNA: TGTGCCAGCAGCTTGGACCAGGGGCGCGAGCCCCAGCATTTT.

In its sample, this clone was seen once. The gene calls are TRBV5-1 and TRBJ2-1; 9 nucleotides agree with TRBD2. Looked up from germline, CDR1 is SGHRS and CDR2 is YFSETQ. J lost 0 bases, V lost 5 bases, and 9 bases had no gene match. This CDR3 has 17 amino acids. The CDR3 region is CASRAGTSSSSYNEQFF. The CDR3 DNA reads as TGCGCCAGCAGGGCCGGGACTAGCTCGAGCTCCTACAATGAGCAGTTCTTC.

The chain joins TRBV7-9 to TRBJ2-3; perhaps D is TRBD1 or TRBD2 (6 bases each). Trimming removed 3 bases from V and 0 bases from J, with 13 bases in between. Germline V gives CDR1 SEHNR, CDR2 FQNEAQ (reference sequence). The CDR3 sequence is 16 residues long. The CDR3 loop reads CASSFPGGVSTDTQYF. The CDR3 DNA is TGTGCCAGCAGCTTTCCCGGGGGCGTTAGCACAGATACGCAGTATTTT.

The J gene is TRBJ1-3, the V gene TRBV19, with D perhaps matching TRBD1 (6 bases). This CDR3 has 17 residues. CDR1 is LNHDA, CDR2 SQIVND, per germline (reference sequence). V lost 5 bases, J lost 0 bases, and 17 bases lay in between. This CDR3 reads CASSAPGHMSSGNTIYF. CDR3 nucleotide sequence: TGTGCCAGTAGTGCACCGGGACACATGAGCTCTGGAAACACCATATATTTT. Supplemented by reference TRBV19 and TRBJ1-3, the full variable domain reads DGGITQSPKYLFRKEGQNVTLSCEQNLNHDAMYWYRQDPGQGLRLIYYSQIVNDFQKGDIAEGYSVSREKKESFPLTVTSAQKNPTAFYLCASSAPGHMSSGNTIYFGEGSWLTVV.

The chain combines TRBV5-1 with TRBJ2-7; 9 bases are shared with TRBD1. The CDR3 has 14 residues. V was clipped by 4 bases and J by 8 bases; unmatched bases: 10. Looked up from germline, CDR1 is SGHRS and CDR2 is YFSETQ. The CDR3 nucleotides read TGCGCCAGCAGCCCCACGGGACAGGGAAACAAGCAGTACTTC. It encodes CASSPTGQGNKQYF.

This clone occurred a few times. The rearrangement links TRBV28 to TRBJ2-7; the D gene is possibly TRBD1 (6 bases). This CDR3 is 15 amino acids long. In germline, CDR1 is MDHEN, CDR2 SYDVKM. Between the trimmed V and J ends, which lost 3 bases and 1 base, there was a span of 13 bases. The CDR3 nucleotides read TGTGCCAGCAGTTTTGGGGGCGCGGAATCCTACGAGCAGTACTTC. Translated: CASSFGGAESYEQYF.

The chain carries TRBV30 and TRBJ1-3, with D hard to call. The germline gives CDR1 GTSNPN, CDR2 SVGIG (reference sequence). The length of the CDR3 is 15 residues. The ends were cut back, 3 bases at V and 2 bases at J, with 14 bases in the middle. In DNA, the CDR3 is TGTGCCTGGAGCCCGGGAAAGGTCGCTGGAAACACCATATATTTT. Its protein product is CAWSPGKVAGNTIYF.

In its sample, this clone was seen once. The chain carries TRBV6-1 and TRBJ1-4, with D possibly being TRBD1 (5 bases). The CDR3 is made up of 14 amino acids. Germline assignment: CDR1 MNHNS and CDR2 SASEGT. Between the trimmed V and J ends, which lost 4 bases and 3 bases, there was a span of 9 bases. The DNA for the CDR3 is TGTGCCAGCAGTGTGAGGGGTGCTAATGAAAAACTGTTTTTT. Translating it yields CASSVRGANEKLFF.

In its sample, this clone was seen once. This chain links TRBV7-6 with TRBJ2-1, with TRBD1 matching 10 bases. The V gene's germline CDR1 is SGHVS and CDR2 FNYEAQ. The CDR3 totals 15 residues. V shed 3 bases, J shed 4 bases, and the junction held 3 bases outside the gene matches. In DNA form, the CDR3 reads TGTGCCAGCAGCTTCCCGGGACAGGGGTACAATGAGCAGTTCTTC. Its protein product is CASSFPGQGYNEQFF.

In DNA form, the CDR3 reads TGTGCCAGCTCACCACCGGGCGGCGGGAGCTCCTACGAGCAGTACTTC. This encodes CASSPPGGGSSYEQYF. The chain recombines TRBV18 with TRBJ2-7; 7 bases are a match to TRBD2. V lost 0 bases to trimming and J lost 0 bases; unmatched junction nucleotides: 5. Germline V CDR1 and CDR2: KGHSH, LQKENI. The CDR3 consists of 16 residues. The variable domain in full, completed from reference TRBV18 and TRBJ2-7, reads NAGVMQNPRHLVRRRGQEARLRCSPMKGHSHVYWYRQLPEEGLKFMVYLQKENIIDESGMPKERFSAEFPKEGPSILRIQQVVRGDSAAYFCASSPPGGGSSYEQYFGPGTRLTVT.